These 16 T cell receptor beta chains were sequenced from one sample in a study of tumor and adjacent non-tumor tissue in lung cancer. RNA was extracted from bulk tissue without any cell sorting. TCRbeta libraries were built with three rounds of nested PCR, modified from ARM-PCR. TCRdb independently ran MiXCR on the multiplex PCR reads; one entry per CDR3 protein. The table lists 90,000 to 130,000 distinct CDR3 sequences, 84% of them singletons, with 20% to 25% in the top ten. The sample consisted of lung tumor tissue. Source of these receptors: a man aged 70 or older with non-small cell lung cancer.

For the CDR3, the DNA is TGTGCCGGCAAGTGCTCGGGAGGCTCTGGAAACACCATATATTTT. It encodes CAGKCSGGSGNTIYF. V usage is TRBV6-5 and J usage is TRBJ1-3, with D uncertain. This CDR3 has 15 amino acids. V shed 11 bases and J shed 0 bases, with 17 bases lying between them. Germline values: CDR1 MNHEY, CDR2 SVGAGI.

Concerning this clonotype: One end of the junction varies from germline; a read error may be responsible. V gene TRBV20-1 combines with J gene TRBJ1-2; D ambiguous. The CDR3 is 11 amino acids. Germline V gives CDR1 DFQATT, CDR2 SNEGSKA (reference sequence). DNA of the CDR3: TGCAGTCCTAGAGATTTAGATGGTTACACCTTC. This gives the protein CSPRDLDGYTF.

This clonotype was detected only a few times. At one end, the junction sequence differs from germline, possibly due to a read error. V and J are TRBV4-2 and TRBJ2-5, with a possible D match to TRBD1 (5 bases). CDR1 and CDR2 (germline): LGHNA, YNFKEQ. CDR3 size: 15 residues. CDR3 protein: CASSQEGCGQETQYF. Written as DNA, the CDR3 is TGTGCCAGCAGCCAAGAAGGGTGCGGACAAGAGACCCAATACTTC.

This clonotype came up many times. The chain recombines TRBV28 with TRBJ2-3; D unresolved. Trimming left V 8 bases short and J 0 bases short, with 12 bases between. Per the germline V gene, CDR1 is MDHEN and CDR2 is SYDVKM. This CDR3 is built from 14 residues. CDR3 nucleotide sequence: TGTGCCAGCTCTAGAACTCCTAGCACAGATACGCAGTATTTT. This translates into CASSRTPSTDTQYF. Full variable domain (remainder filled in from reference TRBV28 and TRBJ2-3): DVKVTQSSRYLVKRTGEKVFLECVQDMDHENMFWYRQDPGLGLRLIYFSYDVKMKEKGDIPEGYSVSREKKERFSLILESASTNQTSMYLCASSRTPSTDTQYFGPGTRLTVL.

Details on this clonotype: A read error may be the cause here, since a much bigger clone is one base away. The rearrangement uses TRBV19 and TRBJ1-2; the D gene is possibly TRBD1 (5 bases). V gave up 8 bases and J gave up 4 bases, with 20 bases separating them. The CDR3 consists of 15 residues. Germline assignment: CDR1 LNHDA and CDR2 SQIVND (reference sequence). CDR3: CASAITVIQGYGYTF. The CDR3 nucleotides read TGTGCCAGTGCTATAACCGTAATCCAGGGCTATGGCTACACCTTC.

This chain uses TRBV11-3 with TRBJ1-1; TRBD1 aligns across 7 bases. V trimming: 6 bases; J trimming: 2 bases; junction bases outside the gene matches: 12. Germline V gene lookup returns CDR1 SGHNT and CDR2 YENEEA. This CDR3 spans 16 amino acids. CDR3 region: CASSLRDRTLNTEAFF. The CDR3 DNA follows: TGTGCCAGCAGTCTCCGGGACAGAACCCTTAACACTGAAGCTTTCTTT. The complete variable domain, with remaining parts taken from reference TRBV11-3 and TRBJ1-1, reads EAGVVQSPRYKIIEKKQPVAFWCNPISGHNTLYWYLQNLGQGPELLIRYENEEAVDDSQLPKDRFSAERLKGVDSTLKIQPAELGDSAVYLCASSLRDRTLNTEAFFGQGTRLTVV.

This clonotype was counted between two and nine times. The junction departs from germline at one end; a sequencing error may be responsible. This chain uses TRBV4-1 with TRBJ1-2, with D perhaps TRBD1 (6 bases). Germline-derived CDR1 and CDR2 are MGHRA and YSYEKL. The CDR3 runs to 15 residues. Written as DNA, the CDR3 is TGTGCCAGCAGCCAAGAAGGCGGGGGCTTCTGTGGCTACACCTTC. It yields the protein CASSQEGGGFCGYTF.

A word on this clonotype: Sequence at one end of the junction differs from germline and may be a read error. This sequence joins TRBV29-1 and TRBJ1-1, with TRBD1 matching over 8 bases. The CDR3 consists of 14 residues. Looked up from germline, CDR1 is SQVTM and CDR2 is ANQGSEA. CDR3 amino acids: CSVLDRDKDTAAFF. CDR3 sequence (DNA): TGCAGCGTTCTGGACAGGGACAAGGACACTGCAGCTTTCTTT.

The chain recombines TRBV11-2 with TRBJ1-4, with TRBD1 as a possible D gene (6 bases). Looked up from germline, CDR1 is SGHAT and CDR2 is FQNNGV. The length of the CDR3 is 15 residues. Trimming left V 5 bases short and J 11 bases short, with 21 bases between. CDR3 coding DNA: TGTGCCAGCAGCAGAAGCGGGACAAGTAACGATAAACTGTTTTTT. Its protein is CASSRSGTSNDKLFF. Full variable domain (missing parts from reference TRBV11-2 and TRBJ1-4): EAGVAQSPRYKIIEKRQSVAFWCNPISGHATLYWYQQILGQGPKLLIQFQNNGVVDDSQLPKDRFSAERLKGVDSTLKIQPAKLEDSAVYLCASSRSGTSNDKLFFGSGTQLSVL.

Comments on this clonotype: One end of the junction does not line up with germline, which may come from a read error. The V call is TRBV28, the J call TRBJ1-4; D remains unclear. Germline CDR1 is MDHEN and CDR2 is SYDVKM. There are 14 residues in the CDR3. DNA for the CDR3: TGTGTCAGCACTACGGGAGAAACTAATGAAAAACTGTTTTTT. Its protein is CVSTTGETNEKLFF.

Note on this clonotype: At one end, the junction sequence differs from germline, possibly due to a read error. The chain has TRBV6-6 and TRBJ2-2; no clear D. The germline gives CDR1 MNHNY, CDR2 SVGAGI (reference sequence). CDR3 length: 13 amino acids. CDR3 bases: TGTGCCTTAAGTAGCCCAAACATCGGGGAGCTGTTTTTT. This encodes CALSSPNIGELFF.

In regard to this clonotype: A much larger clone lies one base from this, so it may be a read error. V usage is TRBV20-1 and J usage is TRBJ2-1; no clear D. Germline CDR1 DFQATT, CDR2 SNEGSKA (reference sequence). The CDR3 sequence is 15 residues long. V shed 3 bases and J shed 6 bases, with 18 bases lying between them. The CDR3 reads CSASQPIRQSNEQFF. The CDR3 DNA follows: TGCAGTGCTAGTCAACCCATCCGGCAAAGCAATGAGCAGTTCTTC.

With respect to this clonotype: The junction does not match germline at one end; this may be a read error. The chain carries TRBV11-2 and TRBJ2-7; perhaps TRBD1 as D (6 bases). The CDR3 consists of 16 residues. Germline assignment: CDR1 SGHAT and CDR2 FQNNGV. For the CDR3, the DNA is TGTGCCAGCAGCCCCCCCGACGGGACACCTACCTACGAGGAGTATTTC. Its translation is CASSPPDGTPTYEEYF.

About this clonotype itself: It is unclear where the CDR3 begins or ends on the DNA, so no DNA is shown, and the CDR3 is as TCRdb lists it. The gene calls are TRBV6-6 and TRBJ2-2; the D call in the table, TRBD1, was not verified against the DNA. The CDR3 numbers 17 amino acids, ends counted. Germline CDR1 and CDR2: MNHNY and SVGAGI (reference sequence). CDR3 protein: CASSYPCRDSNTGELFF.

In regard to this clonotype: With a much larger clone just one base away, this may be a read error. The rearrangement uses TRBV28 and TRBJ2-4; D is unresolved. The CDR3 totals 15 residues. The V end was cut by 1 base, the J end by 0 bases, with 7 bases between. The germline CDR1 and CDR2 sequences are MDHEN and SYDVKM. Here the CDR3 DNA reads TGTGCCAGCAGTTTATTGCCCTTAGCCAAAAACATTCAGTACTTC. Its translation is CASSLLPLAKNIQYF.

Comments on this clonotype: The conserved phenylalanine or tryptophan normally closing the CDR3 is absent here, so this likely arose from a read error. The V and J genes are TRBV12-3 or TRBV12-4 and TRBJ1-6; D unclear. There are 14 residues in the CDR3. V lost 5 bases and J lost 3, with 8 bases in between. The CDR3 is CASSRIVYNSPLHI. DNA of the CDR3: TGTGCCAGCAGTCGTATAGTCTATAATTCACCCCTCCACATT.